Listed here are 27 T cell receptor beta chains from one sample, sequenced in a study of T cell responses to AZD1222 COVID-19 vaccine. The protocol was immunoSEQ multiplex PCR, while the TCRdb copy is restricted to in-frame clones and leaves out a portion. This table holds about 110,000 clones, 70% to 90% found once. Sequenced material: peripheral blood, taken 28 days after the second AZD1222 dose. These receptors originate from an adult who received the AZD1222 COVID-19 vaccine.

The chain has TRBV18 and TRBJ2-2, with a possible D match to TRBD2 (5 bases). Trimming left V 5 bases short and J 1 base short, with 11 bases between. The CDR3 extends over 15 amino acids. Germline V CDR1 and CDR2: KGHSH, LQKENI. CDR3 amino acids: CASSGKSGNTGELFF. The CDR3 DNA follows: TGTGCCAGCTCAGGAAAGAGCGGGAACACCGGGGAGCTGTTTTTT.

The chain recombines TRBV10-3 with TRBJ1-4; 7 bases are a match to TRBD1. Looked up from germline, CDR1 is ENHRY and CDR2 is SYGVKD. J was trimmed by 0 bases and V by 3 bases; bases with no gene match: 4. This CDR3 region has 16 residues. CDR3 region: CAISERQGTTNEKLFF. DNA for the CDR3: TGTGCCATCAGTGAAAGACAGGGTACAACTAATGAAAAACTGTTTTTT.

The chain couples TRBV30 to TRBJ2-5; 7 positions agree with TRBD2. CDR3 length: 16 residues. CDR1 and CDR2 from the germline V gene are GTSNPN and SVGIG (reference sequence). Unmatched junction bases numbered 12, after V lost 3 bases and J lost 2 bases. The CDR3 loop is CAWRPRGTNPQETQYF. The CDR3 nucleotides are TGTGCCTGGAGACCCCGTGGGACTAACCCACAAGAGACCCAGTACTTC. The entire variable domain, with the rest obtained from reference TRBV30 and TRBJ2-5, is as follows: SQTIHQWPATLVQPVGSPLSLECTVEGTSNPNLYWYRQAAGRGLQLLFYSVGIGQISSEVPQNLSASRPQDRQFILSSKKLLLSDSGFYLCAWRPRGTNPQETQYFGPGTRLLVL.

V and J are TRBV19 and TRBJ1-4, with TRBD1 matching over 7 bases. In germline, CDR1 is LNHDA, CDR2 SQIVND (reference sequence). With V trimmed by 3 bases and J by 0 bases, 7 bases remained unmatched. This CDR3 contains 17 residues. CDR3 DNA sequence: TGTGCCAGTAGTATTCGACAGGGCCAAGCAACTAATGAAAAACTGTTTTTT. Translating it yields CASSIRQGQATNEKLFF.

A few counts support this clone. The chain is built from TRBV6-2 or TRBV6-3 and TRBJ1-5; D gene uncertain. There are 13 residues in the CDR3. Trimming took 5 bases from V and 6 from J, leaving 11 bases between them. In germline, CDR1 is MNHEY, CDR2 SVGEGT. CDR3 nucleotide sequence: TGTGCCAGCAGTGCCTCACGTCTTCAGCCCCAGCATTTT. As protein: CASSASRLQPQHF.

In its sample, this clone was seen once. The chain combines TRBV6-5 with TRBJ2-2; D possibly matches TRBD1 or TRBD2 (6 bases each). The CDR3 totals 16 residues. Germline V gives CDR1 MNHEY, CDR2 SVGAGI. Trimming stripped 0 bases from V and 3 bases from J, with 11 bases between. The CDR3 loop is CASSYSGGLDTGELFF. CDR3 coding DNA: TGTGCCAGCAGTTACTCGGGGGGCTTGGACACCGGGGAGCTGTTTTTT.

The chain uses TRBV14 and TRBJ1-4; D gene unclear. Trimming cost V 6 bases and J 1 base, with 9 bases left between them. The CDR3 is made up of 14 amino acids. Germline V lookup: CDR1 SGHDN, CDR2 FVKESK. The chain's CDR3 is CASRRGGTNEKLFF. The CDR3 DNA is TGTGCCAGCAGGAGAGGCGGAACTAATGAAAAACTGTTTTTT.

This chain joins TRBV30 and TRBJ2-7; possible D gene TRBD2, 6 bases. The CDR3 totals 15 residues. Looked up from germline, CDR1 is GTSNPN and CDR2 is SVGIG (reference sequence). V lost 3 bases and J lost 0, with 15 bases in between. The CDR3 DNA reads TGTGCCTGGAGGCTGTCTCGGGGGAGCTCCTACGAGCAGTACTTC. Residues: CAWRLSRGSSYEQYF.

CDR3 sequence reads: CASSPDGGLYGYTF. The CDR3 DNA is TGTGCCAGCAGCCCAGACGGGGGCCTCTATGGCTACACCTTC. The chain joins TRBV9 to TRBJ1-2; possibly TRBD1 for D (6 bases). V was clipped by 4 bases and J by 4 bases, with 14 bases between them. Germline V gives CDR1 SGDLS, CDR2 YYNGEE. CDR3 length: 14 amino acids.

This clone was detected only once. V gene TRBV5-6 combines with J gene TRBJ1-1; no clear D gene. V dropped 2 bases and J dropped 3 bases, with 8 bases sitting between them. The CDR3 consists of 13 residues. The germline V gene encodes CDR1 SGHDT and CDR2 YYEEEE. The DNA for the CDR3 is TGTGCCAGCAGCTTTTCCAGGTACACTGAAGCTTTCTTT. Translated: CASSFSRYTEAFF.

This clone has just a few counts. This CDR3 reads CASSQTSGRALYNEQFF. DNA for the CDR3: TGTGCCAGCAGCCAGACTAGCGGGAGGGCCCTCTACAATGAGCAGTTCTTC. The chain carries TRBV4-2 and TRBJ2-1, with 14 positions matching TRBD2. Germline CDR1 LGHNA, CDR2 YNFKEQ. The CDR3 is 17 amino acids. With V trimmed by 3 bases and J by 3 bases, 4 bases remained unmatched.

The V gene is TRBV28, the J gene TRBJ2-3, with D possibly matching TRBD2 (5 bases). With 3 bases removed from V and 6 bases from J, the gap between germline ends came to 13 bases. The CDR3 contains 14 residues. CDR1 and CDR2 from the germline V gene are MDHEN and SYDVKM. The CDR3 DNA is TGTGCCAGCAGTTTCCCGCCCCGGAGGGATACGCAGTATTTT. Its protein product is CASSFPPRRDTQYF.

Only a few counts were recorded for this clone. The chain is built from TRBV6-1 and TRBJ2-7, with 8 nucleotides matching TRBD2. This CDR3 region has 15 residues. Looked up from germline, CDR1 is MNHNS and CDR2 is SASEGT. V lost 0 bases and J lost 3; bases outside the gene matches: 4. The DNA of the CDR3 is TGTGCCAGCAGTGAAGCGCAGGGACTAGGCTACGAGCAGTACTTC. Translation: CASSEAQGLGYEQYF.

The chain joins TRBV5-1 to TRBJ2-3, with a tentative D call TRBD2 (5 bases). The CDR3 has 14 residues. Germline V gene data show CDR1 as SGHRS and CDR2 as YFSETQ. Trimming left V 6 bases short and J 0 bases short, with 11 bases between. CDR3 sequence (DNA): TGCGCCAGCACTCAGCGGACTAGCACAGATACGCAGTATTTT. This encodes CASTQRTSTDTQYF. Complete variable domain (other parts from reference TRBV5-1 and TRBJ2-3): KAGVTQTPRYLIKTRGQQVTLSCSPISGHRSVSWYQQTPGQGLQFLFEYFSETQRNKGNFPGRFSGRQFSNSRSEMNVSTLELGDSALYLCASTQRTSTDTQYFGPGTRLTVL.

The V gene is TRBV7-9, the J gene TRBJ1-6, with D unclear. Germline V gives CDR1 SEHNR, CDR2 FQNEAQ (reference sequence). The CDR3 contains 15 residues. The V gene lost 1 base and the J gene lost 4 bases, with 8 bases spanning the gap. The CDR3 loop is CASSLVGQYNSPLHF. DNA for the CDR3: TGTGCCAGCAGCTTAGTTGGGCAGTATAATTCACCCCTCCACTTT.

The sample holds a few counts of this clone. The V gene is TRBV2, the J gene TRBJ2-2; D is unclear. The V end was cut by 4 bases, the J end by 6 bases, with 12 bases between. Germline CDR1 is SNHLY and CDR2 is FYNNEI. This CDR3 is built from 14 residues. This CDR3 reads CASSASLPAGELFF. The CDR3 nucleotides read TGTGCCAGCAGTGCGAGTTTACCCGCCGGGGAGCTGTTTTTT.

The chain has TRBV19 and TRBJ2-7; 7 bases map to TRBD2. V lost 3 bases to trimming and J lost 3 bases; unmatched junction nucleotides: 8. Germline V gene lookup returns CDR1 LNHDA and CDR2 SQIVND (reference sequence). The CDR3 length is 15 residues. Here the CDR3 reads CASSISRGSGYEQYF. As DNA, the CDR3 is TGTGCCAGTAGTATCAGCCGCGGGAGCGGCTACGAGCAGTACTTC.

The chain is built from TRBV13 and TRBJ2-1, with D unclear. Between the trimmed V and J ends, which lost 0 bases and 0 bases, there was a span of 9 bases. The CDR3 extends over 16 amino acids. Germline values: CDR1 PRHDT, CDR2 FYEKMQ (reference sequence). The CDR3 here is CASSLGLGNSYNEQFF. In DNA form, the CDR3 reads TGTGCCAGCAGCTTAGGCCTTGGCAACTCCTACAATGAGCAGTTCTTC.

The gene calls are TRBV2 and TRBJ2-2, with 8 bases identical to TRBD2. Germline lookup yields CDR1 SNHLY and CDR2 FYNNEI. The CDR3 is made up of 15 amino acids. V lost 6 bases, J lost 3 bases, and 6 bases stayed unmatched. CDR3 DNA: TGTGCCAGCAGGCAAAGCGGGAGTGACACCGGGGAGCTGTTTTTT. Translating it yields CASRQSGSDTGELFF. The variable domain in full, with the rest retrieved from reference TRBV2 and TRBJ2-2, is EPEVTQTPSHQVTQMGQEVILRCVPISNHLYFYWYRQILGQKVEFLVSFYNNEISEKSEIFDDQFSVERPDGSNFTLKIRSTKLEDSAMYFCASRQSGSDTGELFFGEGSRLTVL.

This chain uses TRBV11-1 with TRBJ2-3, with D hard to call. The CDR3 has 16 amino acids. The V end was cut by 1 base, the J end by 0 bases, with 11 bases between. CDR1 and CDR2 (germline): SGHAT, FQDESV (reference sequence). As DNA, the CDR3 is TGTGCCAGCAGCTTAGACTGGGCAGCCAGCACAGATACGCAGTATTTT. Amino acid sequence: CASSLDWAASTDTQYF.

CDR3 loop: CASSPGARETQYF. The CDR3 nucleotides are TGTGCCAGCTCACCAGGGGCTCGGGAGACCCAGTACTTC. This chain uses TRBV18 with TRBJ2-5; a possible D gene is TRBD1 (5 bases). Germline V gene sequence: CDR1 KGHSH, CDR2 LQKENI. This CDR3 has 13 residues. Trimming took 2 bases from V and 5 from J, leaving 9 bases between them.

This chain links TRBV27 with TRBJ2-7; 11 bases match TRBD2. CDR1 and CDR2 from the germline V gene are MNHEY and SMNVEV (reference sequence). Losses at the gene ends were 6 bases for V and 6 bases for J; bases not matched to a gene: 10. The CDR3 extends over 15 amino acids. The CDR3 here is CASRTTSGSRGEQYF. The CDR3 nucleotides are TGTGCCAGCAGAACCACTAGCGGGAGTAGGGGCGAGCAGTACTTC.

V usage is TRBV11-2 and J usage is TRBJ2-3, with D possibly TRBD1 on 6 matching bases. Germline V gene data show CDR1 as SGHAT and CDR2 as FQNNGV. CDR3 length: 14 residues. V lost 1 base and J lost 1, with 6 bases in between. CDR3 DNA: TGTGCCAGCAGCTTAGGGACAGGCACAGATACGCAGTATTTT. Protein sequence: CASSLGTGTDTQYF. The entire variable domain, with the rest obtained from reference TRBV11-2 and TRBJ2-3, is as follows: EAGVAQSPRYKIIEKRQSVAFWCNPISGHATLYWYQQILGQGPKLLIQFQNNGVVDDSQLPKDRFSAERLKGVDSTLKIQPAKLEDSAVYLCASSLGTGTDTQYFGPGTRLTVL.

The chain employs TRBV5-1 and TRBJ1-2; 8 nucleotides agree with TRBD1. CDR1 is SGHRS and CDR2 is YFSETQ in the germline V gene. V shed 7 bases and J 4 bases; nucleotides not matched to a gene: 6. The CDR3 is 13 residues long. The CDR3 DNA is TGCGCCAGCGGACAGGGACGTTCCTATGGCTACACCTTC. Amino acid sequence: CASGQGRSYGYTF.

The chain is built from TRBV28 and TRBJ1-5; D unresolved. The CDR3 covers 19 residues. Germline V lookup: CDR1 MDHEN, CDR2 SYDVKM. Trimming removed 3 bases from V and 0 bases from J, with 21 bases in between. Here the CDR3 reads CASSFPPPLAGYSNQPQHF. The CDR3 coding sequence is TGTGCCAGCAGTTTCCCCCCCCCACTTGCGGGGTATAGCAATCAGCCCCAGCATTTT.

This clone is a singleton in its sample. J is TRBJ1-1 and V is TRBV5-6; D is undetermined. Trimming removed 4 bases from V and 3 bases from J, with 10 bases in between. The CDR3 spans 13 residues. Germline-derived CDR1 and CDR2 are SGHDT and YYEEEE. The CDR3 protein is CASSPGSDTEAFF. The CDR3 DNA sequence: TGTGCCAGCAGCCCGGGGAGCGACACTGAAGCTTTCTTT.

This clone appeared a single time. This rearrangement joins TRBV29-1 to TRBJ2-3; 7 bases line up with TRBD1. Germline lookup yields CDR1 SQVTM and CDR2 ANQGSEA. CDR3 length: 13 amino acids. V lost 3 bases and J lost 2; bases outside the gene matches: 2. DNA of the CDR3: TGCAGCGTTGATGGGACAGTCACAGATACGCAGTATTTT. It is translated as CSVDGTVTDTQYF.